This T cell receptor beta chain was profiled in a study of human CD4 T cells and Enterobacteriaceae (dated by TCRdb to the early 2020s). What the work shows at the level of the full study, not this receptor alone: Compared with specific clonotypes, broadly cross-reactive clonotypes seemed more expanded ex vivo, with about 55% of the 19 and about 60% of the roughly 35 falling in the top 5%. The only basis for inferring the reactivity of ex vivo clonotypes was matching nucleotide sequences to CFSE-low cultures from the same donors.

From the germline V gene, CDR1 is MNHEY and CDR2 is SVGAGI. V and J are trimmed by 3 bases and 4 bases, and the gene matches miss 2 bases of the junction. The CDR3 contains 15 residues, cysteine and phenylalanine counted. Only the CDR3 portion is preserved as DNA: 45 bases, with reading frame beginning at the first base. For this clone: Which antigen it targets is not known. No quality values exist for individual bases; no much larger clone is one base distant.

Memory CD4+ T cells, defined as all CD4+ cells except CD45RA+CCR7+CD95- naive cells, were FACS-sorted on a FACSAria III to over 98% purity. Healthy donor blood was obtained from blood donation centers in Switzerland. Positive selection with CD4 and CD14 magnetic microbeads was used to enrich total CD4+ T cells and monocytes. CD8+, CD14+, CD16+, CD56+, CD19+ and CD25-bright cells were excluded before sorting. To assess in vivo expansion of bacteria-reactive clonotypes, total memory CD4+ T cells from a couple of blood donors were sequenced directly ex vivo. Ficoll-Paque Plus was used to isolate peripheral blood mononuclear cells from donor blood. Ex vivo total memory CD4+ samples were sequenced at deep level, with detection sensitivity of one cell in 200,000. The QIAamp DNA Micro Kit was used to extract genomic DNA from cell pellets, and spectrophotometry was used to check the quantity and purity of the genomic DNA. TCR Vbeta CDR3 regions were amplified with the immunoSEQ multiplex PCR assay. Amplicons were sequenced on the Illumina HiSeq platform. The retrieved sequences were 87 nucleotides long and included the CDR3 region. The published analysis was carried out like this. A unique productive TCR Vbeta nucleotide sequence was defined as a clonotype and was quantified by productive template frequency from ImmunoSEQ Analyzer V3.0. Expanded clonotypes were defined by a threshold at the top 5th percentile of each frequency-ranked repertoire. Repertoire overlap was calculated as Chao-Jaccard with the R package fossil and was visualized by nonmetric multidimensional scaling with the R package MASS. TCRdb retrieved this table from immuneACCESS and kept in-frame rearrangements only. Not all clones are present; in checked studies, unresolved V genes account for under half, and no reason is known for the remainder. Clonal size and the V and J genes are those of that table, whereas D and trimming came from the DNA. The sample contains tens of thousands of clones, approximately 82% of them found a single time. The top ten constitute approximately 1.5% of the sample.

The sequence was collected from a human donor in good health. The chain is encoded by TRBV6-5 joined to TRBJ2-4, with 11 bases aligning to TRBD2. Sample: memory CD4+ T cells from blood. The sample's cell subset or site, from its label and the paper: total memory CD4 T cells sorted directly ex vivo, unstimulated. The DNA sequence follows: TGTGCCAGCAGTTATGGACTAGCGGGTAAAAACATTCAGTACTTC. Its protein product is CASSYGLAGKNIQYF.